This TCR beta chain was sequenced for a study of shared clonotypes between healthy human individuals. The CDR3 consists of 16 residues. Germline V lookup: CDR1 SGHAT, CDR2 FQNNGV. V trimming: 5 bases; J trimming: 2 bases; junction bases outside the gene matches: 7. Sequenced by immunoSEQ multiplex PCR; TCRdb stores in-frame clones only, minus some. Of about 2 million clones listed, over 85% were seen once; the top ten hold around 0.13%. The clonotype originates from a man between 18 and 29 years old in good health. Sequenced material: naive CD4+ T cells sorted from blood. Subset of the sample: CD45RA+ positively selected. V gene TRBV11-2 combines with J gene TRBJ2-3; 10 nucleotides align to TRBD2. The CDR3 reads CASSQAGLAYTDTQYF. Here the CDR3 DNA reads TGTGCCAGCAGCCAAGCGGGACTAGCGTACACAGATACGCAGTATTTT.